This TCR beta chain was found in a study of cytomegalovirus exposure and HLA in healthy donors. About this clone itself: Its antigen is unidentified.

Primers for the PCR totalled 60 Vbeta and 13 Jbeta. Sequenced by immunoSEQ multiplex PCR; TCRdb stores in-frame clones only, minus some. The repertoire consists of about 95,000 clones, with more than 75% occurring once and the leading ten covering 4% to 5.5%. The CDR3 loop spans 14 amino acids. CDR1 and CDR2 from the germline V gene are MNHEY and SMNVEV (reference sequence). V gave up 3 bases and J gave up 5 bases, with 13 bases separating them. General study results and limits: Previously analyzed data showed that most TCR beta V segments were productive at a frequency of about 87% or about 30%. Researchers counted 164 TCR beta chains as cytomegalovirus-associated.

This receptor was taken from a man aged 25-45 years in good health and CMV-seropositive. Source material: PBMCs. The rearrangement uses TRBV27 and TRBJ2-5; D perhaps matches TRBD2 (6 bases). The CDR3 is CASSFGSGRETQYF. As DNA, the CDR3 is TGTGCCAGCAGTTTCGGTTCAGGGAGGGAGACCCAGTACTTC.